The 7 T cell receptor beta chains reported below all come from one sample, sequenced in a study of control samples from healthy donors and cancer patients. The protocol was immunoSEQ multiplex PCR, while the TCRdb copy is restricted to in-frame clones and leaves out a portion. The sample lists about 35,000 clones; roughly 86% were seen once. The sequenced sample was PBMCs. The receptors were gathered from a woman between 35 and 50 years old with lung cancer.

This chain uses TRBV10-2 with TRBJ1-6; D ambiguous. The CDR3 contains 15 residues. Trimming pared 6 bases from V and 6 bases from J, leaving 15 bases between. The germline V gene encodes CDR1 WSHSY and CDR2 SAAADI. The CDR3 reads CASSAGQEPNSPLHF. CDR3 nucleotide sequence: TGCGCCAGCAGCGCTGGGCAGGAGCCTAATTCACCCCTCCACTTT.

This clone has only one observation. This chain links TRBV28 with TRBJ1-4; D may be TRBD1 (5 bases). Germline loops: CDR1 MDHEN, CDR2 SYDVKM. V was clipped by 3 bases and J by 6 bases, with 8 bases between them. The CDR3 spans 13 residues. Written as DNA, the CDR3 is TGTGCCAGCAGTTTGGGAGGGGATGAAAAACTGTTTTTT. Residues: CASSLGGDEKLFF.

V gene TRBV15 combines with J gene TRBJ1-5; no firm D call. In germline, CDR1 is LNHNV, CDR2 YYDKDF (reference sequence). This CDR3 region has 15 residues. Trimming cost V 4 bases and J 4 bases, with 14 bases left between them. This CDR3 is CATSINPGPNQPQHF. DNA for the CDR3: TGTGCCACCAGCATCAACCCCGGCCCTAATCAGCCCCAGCATTTT.

The rearrangement links TRBV7-8 to TRBJ1-3; a possible D gene is TRBD1 (5 bases). Per germline, CDR1 SGHVS and CDR2 FQNEAQ. CDR3 length: 16 amino acids. V lost 1 base and J 2 bases, leaving 12 bases between the germline ends. In DNA, the CDR3 is TGTGCCAGCAGCTTAGGGGTACAGGTGACTGGAAACACCATATATTTT. This encodes CASSLGVQVTGNTIYF.

The J gene is TRBJ2-1, the V gene TRBV7-8; 11 nucleotides line up with TRBD2. Germline CDR1 is SGHVS and CDR2 is FQNEAQ. The CDR3 consists of 19 residues. V shed 1 base and J 0 bases; nucleotides not matched to a gene: 8. Here the CDR3 reads CASSLVLAGGSSSYNEQFF. The CDR3 nucleotides read TGTGCCAGCAGCTTAGTGCTAGCGGGGGGCTCGAGCTCCTACAATGAGCAGTTCTTC.

In its sample, this clone was seen once. V gene TRBV27 combines with J gene TRBJ1-3; maybe TRBD1 (5 bases). This CDR3 is built from 15 residues. V gave up 3 bases and J gave up 0 bases, with 9 bases separating them. The germline V gene has CDR1 MNHEY and CDR2 SMNVEV (reference sequence). CDR3 nucleotide sequence: TGTGCCAGCAGTTTGTCCGGGACCTCTGGAAACACCATATATTTT. This sequence encodes CASSLSGTSGNTIYF.

This clone appeared a single time. The chain uses TRBV7-2 and TRBJ2-5, with D perhaps being TRBD1 or TRBD2 (6 bases each). CDR1 is SGHTA and CDR2 is FQGNSA in the germline V gene. The V and J ends lost 5 bases and 0 bases respectively, with 10 bases between them. The CDR3 sequence is 14 residues long. As DNA, the CDR3 is TGTGCCAGCAGCCGGGGGCAGTACCAAGAGACCCAGTACTTC. This codes for CASSRGQYQETQYF.